This T cell receptor beta chain was identified during a study of T cell changes during pregnancy in multiple sclerosis. Here immunoSEQ multiplex PCR was the method, and the copy in TCRdb shows in-frame clones only, minus some. In the table there are around 110,000 clones, about 90% of which are singletons. The source material was peripheral blood, sampled before pregnancy. This sequence was found in a female donor with multiple sclerosis, enrolled in a pregnancy study.

In DNA, the CDR3 is TGTGCCAGCATTCAACCGGGACAGGGATACACTGAAGCTTTCTTT. Translating gives CASIQPGQGYTEAFF. The rearrangement uses TRBV6-1 and TRBJ1-1; 9 nucleotides align to TRBD1. CDR1 and CDR2 from the germline V gene are MNHNS and SASEGT. The CDR3 is 15 residues long. The J segment lost 3 bases and the V segment lost 7 bases, leaving 9 bases of the junction unmatched.